The entry below describes one T cell receptor beta chain. The time point denotes: peripheral blood 6 weeks after treatment start. Spiking each PCR with synthetic TCR analog templates was performed. The assay was immunoSEQ multiplex PCR, and TCRdb's table has in-frame clones only and misses some. This sample has about 50,000 clones, with approximately 86% found just once. The sample is drawn from a study of PD-L1 blockade in urothelial cancer. Across the whole study: Every 3 weeks, patients received intravenous atezolizumab 1,200 mg, beginning 2014. In the patient group, about 90% of the roughly 29 were males with bladder-origin urothelial cancer. Blood analysis occurred 3 weeks (second dose) and 6 weeks after treatment start.

The TCR originated in a man in his forties or fifties with urothelial cancer. The material was PBMCs, obtained around atezolizumab (anti-PD-L1) treatment.

CDR3 region: CAWSVSGGLTDTQYF. In DNA form, the CDR3 reads TGTGCCTGGAGTGTATCGGGCGGACTCACAGATACGCAGTATTTT. This chain links TRBV30 with TRBJ2-3; D perhaps matches TRBD2 (5 bases). Germline CDR1 reads GTSNPN; CDR2 reads SVGIG (reference sequence). CDR3 length: 15 amino acids. V lost 0 bases, J lost 2 bases, and 12 bases lay in between.